This T cell receptor (beta chain) was documented in a study of OX40 agonist ivuxolimab in advanced cancers. Study-level information: Recorded diagnoses for dose-escalation patients were hepatocellular carcinoma, melanoma, renal cell or head and neck cancer. Antecedent anti-PD-1, anti-PD-L1 or anti-CTLA-4 therapy was permissible, with roughly 36% having received some. One patient with hepatocellular carcinoma and two with cutaneous melanoma, three in all, had partial responses.

Autoimmune disease history or systemic immunosuppression was exclusionary. Germline V gene lookup returns CDR1 MDHEN and CDR2 SYDVKM. CDR3 length equals 14 residues. Trimming pared 4 bases from V and 8 bases from J, leaving 17 bases between. The protocol was immunoSEQ multiplex PCR, while the TCRdb copy is restricted to in-frame clones and leaves out a portion. In the table there are about 82,000 clones, around 83% of which are singletons. The sample here was CD4+ or CD8+ T cells sorted from blood, taken in a trial of the OX40 agonist ivuxolimab. The clonotype was recovered from an adult with an advanced solid tumor such as melanoma, head and neck, liver or kidney cancer. The chain employs TRBV28 and TRBJ1-2; D perhaps matches TRBD1 (6 bases). The CDR3 here is CASSYRDPSRGYTF. In DNA form, the CDR3 reads TGTGCCAGCAGTTACAGGGACCCAAGTCGGGGCTACACCTTC.